This T cell receptor (beta chain) was sequenced during a study of shared clonotypes between healthy human individuals. Across the whole study: The cohort had two women and a few men, ages 18 to 49. General observations from the study: Naive subsets tended to show greater estimated richness than memory subsets. It was observed that about 5% of naive CD4 clonotypes were shared across four donors.

Sorted-subset replicate PCR reactions contained 200 ng DNA, corresponding to roughly 29,000 T cell genomes. Profiled with immunoSEQ multiplex PCR; TCRdb holds only in-frame clones, not every one. The sample records 1,400,000 or so clones, around 98.5% being singletons. Germline V gene data show CDR1 as SGDLS and CDR2 as YYNGEE. This CDR3 is built from 14 residues. The V end lost 4 bases, the J end lost 2 bases, and 13 bases lay between the germline ends. In the case of this clone: The antigen is undetermined.

J is TRBJ2-7 and V is TRBV9; D is uncertain. The sequencing input was naive CD4+ T cells sorted from blood. As for subset: CD45RA+ positively selected. The clonotype was recovered from a man younger than 45 in good health. CDR3 coding DNA: TGTGCCAGCAGCCCCTCGGACGCAACCTACGAGCAGTACTTC. Its translation is CASSPSDATYEQYF.